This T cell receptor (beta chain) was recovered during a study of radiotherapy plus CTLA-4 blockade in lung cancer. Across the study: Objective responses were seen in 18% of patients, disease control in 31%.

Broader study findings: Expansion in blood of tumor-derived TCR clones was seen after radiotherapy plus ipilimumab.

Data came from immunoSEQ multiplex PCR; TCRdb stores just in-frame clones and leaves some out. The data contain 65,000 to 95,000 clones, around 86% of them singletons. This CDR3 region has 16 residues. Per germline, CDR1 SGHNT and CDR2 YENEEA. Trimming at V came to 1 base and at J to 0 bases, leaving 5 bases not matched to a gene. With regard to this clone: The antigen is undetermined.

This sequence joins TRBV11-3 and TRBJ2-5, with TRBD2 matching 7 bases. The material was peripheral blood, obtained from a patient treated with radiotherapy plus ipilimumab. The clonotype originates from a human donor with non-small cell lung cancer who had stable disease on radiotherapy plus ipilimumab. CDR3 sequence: CASSLGRGGYQETQYF. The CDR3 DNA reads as TGTGCCAGCAGCTTAGGCCGCGGGGGTTACCAAGAGACCCAGTACTTC.